The rows below give T cell receptor beta chains drawn from one sample of a study of monozygotic twins with inflammatory bowel disease. TCRdb re-called the 5' RACE reads, yielding one record per CDR3 amino acid sequence without DNA. In total, the table holds tens of thousands of distinct CDR3 sequences. The sample was blood. Receptor source: a human donor with ulcerative colitis or Crohn's disease, or a healthy co-twin of an affected twin (not recorded which). Each CDR3 is given with its conserved first and last residue.

TRBV19	TRBJ1-2	CASSTGGLNYGYTF
TRBV20-1	TRBJ2-7	CSAKGLESEQYF
TRBV5-1	TRBJ2-5	CASSLGGLSQETQYF
TRBV6-1	TRBJ1-1	CASLGQGMNTEAFF
TRBV11-2	TRBJ2-2	CASSLITGELFF
TRBV19	TRBJ1-1	CATYARGYGAGAFF
TRBV7-6	TRBJ1-2	CASSPRSGGYGYTF
TRBV4-1	TRBJ1-2	CASSQDNRQYYGYTF
TRBV7-9	TRBJ1-1	CASSSWWGTQDPMNTEAFF
TRBV30	TRBJ1-5	CAWGSGTGARQPQHF
TRBV3-1	TRBJ2-6	CASREDDRAGANVLTF
TRBV20-1	TRBJ2-5	CSASGAGTVQETQYF
TRBV7-2	TRBJ2-3	CASSLDGLAGADTQYF
TRBV28	TRBJ2-7	CASSLEKSYEQYF
TRBV5-6	TRBJ2-3	CASSPDGFSTDTQYF
TRBV12-3/TRBV12-4	TRBJ2-1	CASSLRQTHNEQFF
TRBV10-3	TRBJ1-1	CAISDWTGTSEAFF
TRBV3-1	TRBJ1-2	CASSQALTTGRTF
TRBV5-1	TRBJ2-7	CASSLDRGYEQYF
TRBV29-1	TRBJ1-2	CSVERGLLNGYTF
TRBV19	TRBJ2-3	CASSSLAVSATDTQYF
TRBV12-3/TRBV12-4	TRBJ2-1	CASTQGGDEFF
TRBV28	TRBJ2-2	CASSLLLSNTGELFF
TRBV28	TRBJ2-7	CASRPLGQVYEQYF
TRBV20-1	TRBJ2-3	CSAPDFLGTDTQYF
TRBV5-1	TRBJ2-1	CASSYRQVLHNEQFF
TRBV6-1	TRBJ2-7	CASSARAGTGGGEQYF
TRBV28	TRBJ1-1	CASSPPIGTEAFF
TRBV6-5	TRBJ1-1	CASSYRGITEAFF
TRBV12-3/TRBV12-4	TRBJ1-1	CASSFWEMGRRITEAFF
TRBV19	TRBJ1-1	CASKPGPQNTEAFF
TRBV6-1	TRBJ2-7	CASRDRVRAEQYF
TRBV4-2	TRBJ2-5	CASSQRGRETQYF
TRBV7-9	TRBJ1-4	CASSVRGPTGNEKLFF
TRBV20-1	TRBJ1-5	CSARGQGGSNQPQHF
TRBV20-1	TRBJ2-5	CSARHPEGWKTQYF
TRBV20-1	TRBJ2-5	CSALLGYQETQYF
TRBV20-1	TRBJ2-3	CSASRGGSTDTQYF
TRBV10-3	TRBJ2-7	CAIKLSSGSYEQYF
TRBV7-9	TRBJ2-4	CAIPEESNKNIQYF
TRBV28	TRBJ2-7	CASSPGTGGGEQYF
TRBV6-1	TRBJ2-3	CASSGTILEGAQYF
TRBV14	TRBJ2-2	CASSRDNTGELFF
TRBV5-1	TRBJ1-5	CASRLHGGMGQPQHF
TRBV30	TRBJ1-1	CAWSVKRAEAFF
TRBV18	TRBJ2-2	CASSPRLADTGELFF
TRBV28	TRBJ2-7	CASRMRTGVSYEQYF
TRBV19	TRBJ2-3	CASSIRLRAGRSTDTQYF
TRBV20-1	TRBJ2-1	CSASTSGISQFF
TRBV27	TRBJ2-7	CASRRVGGAYEQYF
TRBV5-4	TRBJ2-1	CASSPGFRNSGRGNEQFF
TRBV6-5	TRBJ1-6	CATTVGSRSPLHF
TRBV6-1	TRBJ1-6	CASRLRGRTDQYSPLHF
TRBV30	TRBJ1-2	CAWSVLGGYTF
TRBV19	TRBJ1-1	CASSIRGNTEAFF
TRBV11-2	TRBJ2-7	CASSFQGYEQYF
TRBV11-2	TRBJ2-1	CASSLRLLAGVYNEQFF
TRBV5-1	TRBJ2-4	CASSLGGTGKNIQYF